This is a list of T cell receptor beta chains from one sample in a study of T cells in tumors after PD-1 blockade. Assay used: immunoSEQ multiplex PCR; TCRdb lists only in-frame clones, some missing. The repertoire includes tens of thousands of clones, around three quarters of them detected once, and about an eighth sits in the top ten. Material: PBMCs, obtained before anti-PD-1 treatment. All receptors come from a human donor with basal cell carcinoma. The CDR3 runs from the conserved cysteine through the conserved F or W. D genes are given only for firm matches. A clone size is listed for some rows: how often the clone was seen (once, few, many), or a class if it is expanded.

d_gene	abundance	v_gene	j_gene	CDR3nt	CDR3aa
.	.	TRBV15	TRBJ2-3	TGTGCCACCAGCAGAGATGAAGATACGCAGTATTTT	CATSRDEDTQYF
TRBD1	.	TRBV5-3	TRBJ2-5	TGTGCCAGAAGCTCACACCGGGACAGGGAAGAGACCCAGTACTTC	CARSSHRDREETQYF
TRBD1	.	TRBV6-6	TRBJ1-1	TGTGCCAGCAGTCCGCGACAGGGATCGGGGGAGGGCACTGAAGCTTTCTTT	CASSPRQGSGEGTEAFF
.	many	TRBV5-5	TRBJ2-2	TGTGCCAGCAGCTTGAGGGACGTAGACACCGGGGAGCTGTTTTTT	CASSLRDVDTGELFF
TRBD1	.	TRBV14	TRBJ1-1	TGTGCCAGCAGCCCACAGGGGGCATTAAACACTGAAGCTTTCTTT	CASSPQGALNTEAFF
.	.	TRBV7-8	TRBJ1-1	TGTGCCAGCAGCCGGATGATGGGTGACACTGAAGCTTTCTTT	CASSRMMGDTEAFF
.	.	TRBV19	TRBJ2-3	TGTGCCAGCGGCGAGGCTTCCCCCATTAGCGATACGCAGTATTTT	CASGEASPISDTQYF
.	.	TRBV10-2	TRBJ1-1	TGCGCCAGTCGGGAATTGGTGAACACTGAAGCTTTCTTT	CASRELVNTEAFF
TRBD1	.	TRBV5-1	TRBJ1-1	TGCGCCAGCAGCGTGACAGGGTCGGACACTGAAGCTTTCTTT	CASSVTGSDTEAFF
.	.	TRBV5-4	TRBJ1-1	TGTGCCAGCAGCTTTGCGTACACTGAAGCTTTCTTT	CASSFAYTEAFF
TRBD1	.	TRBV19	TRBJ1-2	TGTGCCAGTAGTTCAACGAGGACAGGGGTCTTCTCTGGCTACACCTTC	CASSSTRTGVFSGYTF
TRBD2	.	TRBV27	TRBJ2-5	TGTGCCAGCGGAGCCATTTGGACTAGCGGGGGGGTAGAGACCCAGTACTTC	CASGAIWTSGGVETQYF
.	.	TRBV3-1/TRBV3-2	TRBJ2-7	TGTGCCAGCAGCCAAGAAACCTTGGGAGAGCAGTACTTC	CASSQETLGEQYF
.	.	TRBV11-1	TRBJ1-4	TGTGCCAGCAGCTTAGCTCCTGGGGGTGAAAAACTGTTTTTT	CASSLAPGGEKLFF